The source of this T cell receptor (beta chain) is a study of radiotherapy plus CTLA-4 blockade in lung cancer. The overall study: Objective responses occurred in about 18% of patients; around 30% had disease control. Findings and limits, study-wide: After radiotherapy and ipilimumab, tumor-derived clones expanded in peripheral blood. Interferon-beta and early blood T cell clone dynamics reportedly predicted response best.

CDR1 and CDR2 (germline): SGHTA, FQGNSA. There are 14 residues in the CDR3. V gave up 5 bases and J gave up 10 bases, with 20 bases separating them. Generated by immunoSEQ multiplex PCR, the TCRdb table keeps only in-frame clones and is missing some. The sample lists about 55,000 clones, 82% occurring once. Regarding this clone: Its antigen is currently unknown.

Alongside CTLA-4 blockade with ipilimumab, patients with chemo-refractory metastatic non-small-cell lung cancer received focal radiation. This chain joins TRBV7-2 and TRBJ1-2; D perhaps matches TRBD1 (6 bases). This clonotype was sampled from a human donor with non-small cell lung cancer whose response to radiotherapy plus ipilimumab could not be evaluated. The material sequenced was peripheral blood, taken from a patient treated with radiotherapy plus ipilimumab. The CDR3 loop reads CASSIAGALIDYTF. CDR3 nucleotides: TGTGCCAGCAGCATCGCAGGGGCCCTAATTGACTACACCTTC.